These T cell receptor beta chains were read from a single sample in a study of molecular identifiers for immune sequencing clone quantification. TCRdb fed the PCR reads into MiXCR, producing one record per CDR3 protein. In the table there are some 100,000 distinct CDR3 sequences, around a third of which are singletons. Sequencing was done on a sample of naive CD8+ T cells from blood, with Jurkat cell RNA spiked in. Source of these receptors: a human donor in good health. Some libraries in this study had Jurkat cell RNA spiked in. The CDR3 runs from the conserved cysteine through the conserved F or W. Fields, in order: D gene, V gene, J gene, CDR3 protein. D genes are given only for firm matches.

D: -; V: TRBV27; J: TRBJ1-5; CDR3: CASSSDSLEKEPQHF
D: TRBD1; V: TRBV4-3; J: TRBJ1-4; CDR3: CASSPIGGQGGKLFF
D: -; V: TRBV15; J: TRBJ1-5; CDR3: CATSSQFNRPQHF
D: -; V: TRBV28; J: TRBJ2-7; CDR3: CASSTRQTQYEQYF
D: -; V: TRBV7-8; J: TRBJ2-3; CDR3: CASSLDLGLRTSTDTQYF
D: TRBD1; V: TRBV6-5; J: TRBJ1-4; CDR3: CASSPVQGSNEKLFF
D: -; V: TRBV15; J: TRBJ1-4; CDR3: CATSRYRPPEKLFF
D: -; V: TRBV6-5; J: TRBJ1-2; CDR3: CASVGYAPNYGYTF
D: -; V: TRBV25-1; J: TRBJ1-6; CDR3: CASSESQGFGSPLHF
D: -; V: TRBV7-8; J: TRBJ2-7; CDR3: CASSTSPAYEQYF
D: TRBD1; V: TRBV4-2; J: TRBJ1-5; CDR3: CASSPGQSNQPQHF
D: -; V: TRBV13; J: TRBJ1-5; CDR3: CASSLNDQPQHF
D: TRBD2; V: TRBV27; J: TRBJ2-3; CDR3: CASSSVRTSGYTDTQYF
D: TRBD2; V: TRBV20-1; J: TRBJ2-7; CDR3: CSAVPGLERFEQYF
D: TRBD2; V: TRBV5-6; J: TRBJ2-7; CDR3: CASRSGTSYEQYF
D: -; V: TRBV3-1; J: TRBJ2-7; CDR3: CASSHPLGVEQYF
D: -; V: TRBV4-1; J: TRBJ2-3; CDR3: CASSHPSEDTQYF
D: TRBD1; V: TRBV6-5; J: TRBJ2-1; CDR3: CASSYGTGVGDEQFF
D: TRBD2; V: TRBV19; J: TRBJ2-7; CDR3: CASSTVPGLAVEQYF
D: -; V: TRBV18; J: TRBJ2-7; CDR3: CASSPGTTAYEQYF
D: -; V: TRBV29-1; J: TRBJ2-1; CDR3: CSVRGRGWDEQFF
D: TRBD2; V: TRBV6-5; J: TRBJ2-3; CDR3: CASSPIGREEVDTQYF
D: TRBD1; V: TRBV15; J: TRBJ1-1; CDR3: CATSIPRGLTEAFF
D: -; V: TRBV28; J: TRBJ2-3; CDR3: CASSWTDTDTQYF
D: -; V: TRBV10-2; J: TRBJ1-2; CDR3: CASSESGGPNYGYTF
D: -; V: TRBV19; J: TRBJ2-6; CDR3: CASSIAVGTANVLTF
D: -; V: TRBV12-3/TRBV12-4; J: TRBJ1-1; CDR3: CASGEWMGTDAFF
D: TRBD1; V: TRBV7-9; J: TRBJ2-7; CDR3: CASGDSRAYEQYF
D: -; V: TRBV27; J: TRBJ2-7; CDR3: CASSLGPEGLHEQYF
D: -; V: TRBV20-1; J: TRBJ2-3; CDR3: CSASGSRADTQYF
D: TRBD1; V: TRBV7-6; J: TRBJ1-1; CDR3: CASSWTGLDEAFF
D: -; V: TRBV20-1; J: TRBJ2-3; CDR3: CSARGAQERDTQYF
D: -; V: TRBV18; J: TRBJ2-1; CDR3: CASPPHAGSGDNEQFF
D: TRBD1; V: TRBV6-2/TRBV6-3; J: TRBJ2-7; CDR3: CASTDRGASYEQYF
D: TRBD1; V: TRBV4-2; J: TRBJ2-2; CDR3: CASSLGTGVNTGELFF
D: -; V: TRBV19; J: TRBJ2-1; CDR3: CASSIGQGIENNEQFF
D: TRBD1; V: TRBV27; J: TRBJ2-7; CDR3: CASGVLGTGVHEQDF
D: -; V: TRBV5-1; J: TRBJ1-6; CDR3: CASSYRAESPLHF
D: TRBD1; V: TRBV19; J: TRBJ2-1; CDR3: CASSISAGTGPDNEQFF
D: TRBD2; V: TRBV7-8; J: TRBJ2-3; CDR3: CASSLVRREGPDTQYF
D: -; V: TRBV27; J: TRBJ1-5; CDR3: CACSLHNQPQHF
D: -; V: TRBV12-5; J: TRBJ2-1; CDR3: CASGPGGNGLSSYNEQFF
D: TRBD2; V: TRBV13; J: TRBJ2-1; CDR3: CASSIGLAGAYNEQFF
D: TRBD2; V: TRBV20-1; J: TRBJ2-2; CDR3: CSADLLAGGRAGELFF
D: -; V: TRBV3-1; J: TRBJ2-1; CDR3: CASSHDRLGSYNEQFF
D: TRBD2; V: TRBV7-8; J: TRBJ2-7; CDR3: CASSWVPAGEQYF
D: TRBD1; V: TRBV19; J: TRBJ1-3; CDR3: CASSMTGGNTIYF
D: -; V: TRBV28; J: TRBJ2-1; CDR3: CASSLTGYNEQFF
D: -; V: TRBV6-4; J: TRBJ1-1; CDR3: CASSDGVPGAEAFF
D: TRBD1; V: TRBV27; J: TRBJ2-1; CDR3: CASSSGRGHPYNEQFF
D: -; V: TRBV6-2/TRBV6-3; J: TRBJ1-1; CDR3: CASVTGNTEAFF
D: -; V: TRBV12-3/TRBV12-4; J: TRBJ1-5; CDR3: CASSSTIGASPNQPQHF
D: -; V: TRBV6-2/TRBV6-3; J: TRBJ2-3; CDR3: CASSYSELADTQYF
D: TRBD2; V: TRBV27; J: TRBJ2-3; CDR3: CASSLRLAGVADTQYF